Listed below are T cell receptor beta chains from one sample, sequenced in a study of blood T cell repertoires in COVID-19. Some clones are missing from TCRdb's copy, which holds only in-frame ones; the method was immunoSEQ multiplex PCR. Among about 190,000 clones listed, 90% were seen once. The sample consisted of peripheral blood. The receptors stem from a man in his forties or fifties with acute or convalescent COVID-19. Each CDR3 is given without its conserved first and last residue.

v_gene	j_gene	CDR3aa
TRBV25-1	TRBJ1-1	ASSRTTGGGEAF
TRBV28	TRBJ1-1	ASSFAMRETEAF
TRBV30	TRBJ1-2	AWSRTGDGYT
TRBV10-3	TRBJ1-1	AALGGTNTEAF
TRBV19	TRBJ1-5	ASSMGEAAWNQPQH
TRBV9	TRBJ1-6	ASSVDRYNSPLH
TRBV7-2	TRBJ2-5	ASGGGALQETQY
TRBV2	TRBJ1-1	ASSEQGVSTEAF
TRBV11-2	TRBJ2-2	ATGGLTGDTGELF
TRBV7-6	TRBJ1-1	ASSTLQGLDMNTEAF
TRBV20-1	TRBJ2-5	SASWTSGRAWLETQY
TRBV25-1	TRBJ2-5	ASSEWGTGGVQETQY
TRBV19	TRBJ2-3	ASSTPLAWVGDTQY
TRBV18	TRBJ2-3	ASSQGVDTQY
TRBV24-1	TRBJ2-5	ATSDQTGGRETQY
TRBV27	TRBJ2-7	ASSPRPGSYEQY
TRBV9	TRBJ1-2	ASSPQTGGFGYT
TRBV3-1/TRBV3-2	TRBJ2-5	ASSQDPGGQIDVETQY
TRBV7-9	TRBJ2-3	ASSIGQGEWTDTQY
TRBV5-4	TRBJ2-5	ASSPEVSSQETQY
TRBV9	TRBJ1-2	ASSAVIGEGYT
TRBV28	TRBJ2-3	ASSLGLVGTDTQY
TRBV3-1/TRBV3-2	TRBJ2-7	ASSKSGVSYEQY
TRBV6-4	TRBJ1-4	ASTQWGGRRP
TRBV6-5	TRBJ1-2	ASSRDRGTNYGYT
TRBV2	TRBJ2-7	ASSERGSPYEQY
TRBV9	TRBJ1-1	ASSAGQLNTEAF
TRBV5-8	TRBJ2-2	ASSLDARGSTGELF
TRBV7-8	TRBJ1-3	ASSLGARRNTIY
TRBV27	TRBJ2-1	ASSLGDRVVNEQF
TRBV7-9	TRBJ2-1	ASSLAGGSEQF
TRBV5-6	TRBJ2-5	ASSKGWQETQY
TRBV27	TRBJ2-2	ASRRTPLAAITGELF
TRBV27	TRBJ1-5	ASSFRGQPQH
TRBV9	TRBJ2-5	ASSVVCRGNETQY
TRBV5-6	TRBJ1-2	ASSLRGVGGYT
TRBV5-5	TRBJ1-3	ASSLVTGSGNTIY
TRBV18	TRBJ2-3	ASSPLFQRGADTQY
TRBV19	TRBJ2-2	ASSIVPGGDTGELF
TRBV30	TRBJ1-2	AWRPFGVYGYT
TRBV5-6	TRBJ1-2	ASSNYGNPGYT